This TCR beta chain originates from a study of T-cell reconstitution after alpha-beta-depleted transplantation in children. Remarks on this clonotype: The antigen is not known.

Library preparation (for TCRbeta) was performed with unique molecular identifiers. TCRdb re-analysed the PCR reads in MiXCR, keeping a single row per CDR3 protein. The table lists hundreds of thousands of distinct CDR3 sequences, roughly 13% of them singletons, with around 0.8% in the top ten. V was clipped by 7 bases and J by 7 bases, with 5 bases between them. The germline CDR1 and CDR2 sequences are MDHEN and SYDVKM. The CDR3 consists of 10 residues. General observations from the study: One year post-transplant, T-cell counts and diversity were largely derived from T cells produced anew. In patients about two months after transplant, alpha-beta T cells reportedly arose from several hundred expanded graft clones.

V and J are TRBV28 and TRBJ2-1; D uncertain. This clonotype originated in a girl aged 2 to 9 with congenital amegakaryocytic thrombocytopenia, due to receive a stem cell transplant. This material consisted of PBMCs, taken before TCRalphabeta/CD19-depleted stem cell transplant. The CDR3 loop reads CASIGNEQFF. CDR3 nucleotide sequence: TGTGCCAGCATTGGGAATGAGCAGTTCTTC. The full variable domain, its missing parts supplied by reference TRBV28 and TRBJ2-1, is DVKVTQSSRYLVKRTGEKVFLECVQDMDHENMFWYRQDPGLGLRLIYFSYDVKMKEKGDIPEGYSVSREKKERFSLILESASTNQTSMYLCASIGNEQFFGPGTRLTVL.